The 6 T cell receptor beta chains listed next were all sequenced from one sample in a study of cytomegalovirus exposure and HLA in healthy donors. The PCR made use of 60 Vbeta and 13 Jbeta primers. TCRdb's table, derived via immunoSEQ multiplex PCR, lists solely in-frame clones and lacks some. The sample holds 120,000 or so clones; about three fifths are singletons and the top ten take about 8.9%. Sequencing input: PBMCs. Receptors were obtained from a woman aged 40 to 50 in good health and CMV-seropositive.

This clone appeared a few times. This CDR3 is CASSEWTSGAYEQYF. The CDR3 bases are TGTGCCAGCAGTGAGTGGACTAGCGGAGCCTACGAGCAGTACTTC. The gene calls are TRBV2 and TRBJ2-7; TRBD2 aligns across 10 bases. The CDR3 loop spans 15 amino acids. V gave up 3 bases and J gave up 2 bases; unmatched junction bases: 4. Germline V gene data show CDR1 as SNHLY and CDR2 as FYNNEI.

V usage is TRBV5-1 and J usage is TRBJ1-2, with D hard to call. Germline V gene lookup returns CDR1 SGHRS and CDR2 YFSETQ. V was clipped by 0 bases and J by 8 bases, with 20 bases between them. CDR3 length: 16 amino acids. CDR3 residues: CASSLAGVSKRGGYTF. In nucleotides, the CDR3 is TGCGCCAGCAGCTTGGCCGGAGTCTCAAAACGCGGAGGCTACACCTTC.

As DNA, the CDR3 is TGTGCCAGCAGCTTAGAAGGAGATAAACTGTTTTTT. Translated, it gives CASSLEGDKLFF. The rearrangement links TRBV11-2 to TRBJ1-4; D remains unclear. The CDR3 has 12 amino acids. Trimming cost V 0 bases and J 11 bases, with 7 bases left between them. CDR1 and CDR2 (germline): SGHAT, FQNNGV.

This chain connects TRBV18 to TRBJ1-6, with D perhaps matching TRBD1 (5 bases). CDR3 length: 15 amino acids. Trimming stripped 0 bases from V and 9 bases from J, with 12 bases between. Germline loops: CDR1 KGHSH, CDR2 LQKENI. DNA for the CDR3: TGTGCCAGCTCACCACCCGGCCTAGGGGCTTCACCCCTCCACTTT. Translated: CASSPPGLGASPLHF.

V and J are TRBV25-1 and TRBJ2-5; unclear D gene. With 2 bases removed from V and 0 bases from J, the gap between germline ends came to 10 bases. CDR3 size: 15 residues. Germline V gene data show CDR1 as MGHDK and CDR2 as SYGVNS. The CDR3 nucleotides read TGTGCCAGCAGTGAACCACGGTTGTACCAAGAGACCCAGTACTTC. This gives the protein CASSEPRLYQETQYF.

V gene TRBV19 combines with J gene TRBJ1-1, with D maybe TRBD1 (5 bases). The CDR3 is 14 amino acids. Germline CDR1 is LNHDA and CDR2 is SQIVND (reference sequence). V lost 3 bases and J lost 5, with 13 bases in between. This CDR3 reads CASSMGGDGTEAFF. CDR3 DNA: TGTGCCAGTAGTATGGGAGGGGACGGAACTGAAGCTTTCTTT.